The TCR beta chain described here comes from a study of shared clonotypes between healthy human individuals. At the deep level, the assay was run. Around 32,000 T cell genomes, or roughly 300 ng DNA, went into unsorted PBMC replicate PCRs. Bulk PBMC genomic DNA spanned ten immunoSEQ deep plates. Under the authors' procedure: Owing to the provision of junction-only sequences devoid of quality scores by immunoSEQ, filtering differed. Sequencing was performed with immunoSEQ multiplex PCR; in TCRdb, only in-frame clones are kept and a portion is missing. The V and J calls and the clone size are those of that table, but D and trimming were determined from the DNA. Here the sample spans roughly 490,000 clones, roughly four fifths being singletons. CDR1 is SGHTA and CDR2 is FQGTGA in the germline V gene. The J segment lost 7 bases and the V segment lost 5 bases, leaving 6 bases of the junction unmatched. The CDR3 runs 16 residues.

The TCR originated in a woman between 40 and 50 years old in good health. Some clones in this sample may be carry-over from other donors' samples. The specimen was PBMCs. This chain uses TRBV7-3 with TRBJ2-1, with 15 positions matching TRBD2. The CDR3 sequence: CASSPGTSGRRNEQFF. DNA of the CDR3: TGTGCCAGCAGCCCTGGGACTAGCGGGAGGAGGAATGAGCAGTTCTTC.